This entry describes one T cell receptor beta chain. Per the original data handling: The assay estimated nucleated cells by amplifying reference gene primers. The assay was immunoSEQ multiplex PCR, and TCRdb's table has in-frame clones only and misses some. The D gene and trimming were derived from the DNA, and the V and J assignments and clone size from that table. The repertoire has a few hundred thousand clones, roughly 84% of them found once; the top ten carry 0.87%. This entry comes from a study of blood T cell repertoires in COVID-19. The CDR3 has 13 amino acids. In germline, CDR1 is MNHNY, CDR2 SVGAGI (reference sequence). V shed 6 bases and J shed 4 bases, with 10 bases lying between them.

The material sequenced was peripheral blood. V gene TRBV6-6 combines with J gene TRBJ1-5, with D perhaps TRBD1 (6 bases). This receptor was identified in a human donor with COVID-19, enrolled during active disease. The donor label of this sample is uncertain. CDR3 nucleotide sequence: TGTGCCAGCAGGCGACAGGAAAATCAGCCCCAGCATTTT. Translated: CASRRQENQPQHF.